This T cell receptor (beta chain) was recovered during a study of blood T cells in healthy people across ages. The second PCR ran about 6 to 11 cycles with a sample-barcoded 5' primer and J-beta primers. The authors tagged each cDNA molecule using a template-switch adaptor with 12 random nucleotides. From the 5' RACE reads, TCRdb called clonotypes with MiXCR, one entry per CDR3 protein. The data contain 2 million or so distinct CDR3 sequences, approximately 50% of them singletons. Isolation recovered at least 7 million PBMCs from every sample. Trimming left V 5 bases short and J 1 base short, with 19 bases between. Germline CDR1 and CDR2: SGHTA and FQGNSA. The CDR3 totals 17 residues.

The chain combines TRBV7-2 with TRBJ2-3, with D possibly being TRBD2 (7 bases). Source material: blood. The clonotype comes from a woman aged 40 to 55 in good health. CDR3 loop: CASSRRGAGAGTDTQYF. CDR3 nucleotide sequence: TGTGCCAGCAGCCGAAGGGGGGCGGGGGCCGGCACAGATACGCAGTATTTT.